The 28 T cell receptor beta chains in this list originate from one sample, sequenced in a study of blood T cell repertoires in COVID-19. Data came from immunoSEQ multiplex PCR; TCRdb stores just in-frame clones and leaves some out. The data show approximately 250,000 clones, 80% to 95% seen once. The sequenced sample consisted of PBMCs or T cells enriched from blood (not recorded which). These receptors were taken from a man in his forties or fifties who had been exposed to COVID-19.

This chain connects TRBV30 to TRBJ2-5, with 7 bases fitting TRBD1. V lost 2 bases, J lost 4 bases, and 1 base stayed unmatched. This CDR3 has 12 residues. Germline assignment: CDR1 GTSNPN and CDR2 SVGIG (reference sequence). As DNA, the CDR3 is TGTGCCTGGAGTTGGACAGGAGAGACCCAGTACTTC. Translation: CAWSWTGETQYF.

J is TRBJ2-2 and V is TRBV30; 10 nucleotides agree with TRBD1. This CDR3 has 17 residues. Per the germline V gene, CDR1 is GTSNPN and CDR2 is SVGIG (reference sequence). Germline trimming cut 2 bases from V and 5 bases from J; bases unmatched to any gene: 11. CDR3: CAWSRPDRGLGTGELFF. DNA for the CDR3: TGTGCCTGGAGTCGACCTGACAGGGGGCTGGGTACCGGGGAGCTGTTTTTT.

The rearrangement joins TRBV5-1 to TRBJ1-1; TRBD1 is a possible D gene (6 bases). V was pared by 4 bases and J by 2 bases, with 15 bases between. Per the germline V gene, CDR1 is SGHRS and CDR2 is YFSETQ. The CDR3 is 15 residues long. The CDR3 DNA sequence: TGCGCCAGCAGCCGAAAACAGGGTCGCAACACTGAAGCTTTCTTT. This sequence encodes CASSRKQGRNTEAFF.

The rearrangement links TRBV7-9 to TRBJ1-6, with D perhaps matching TRBD1 (5 bases). V was trimmed by 1 base and J by 7 bases, leaving 11 bases between them. The CDR3 sequence is 15 residues long. Germline CDR1 reads SEHNR; CDR2 reads FQNEAQ (reference sequence). The CDR3 DNA is TGTGCCAGCAGCTTAGGACCAGGGCGGAATTCACCCCTCCACTTT. It yields the protein CASSLGPGRNSPLHF. Supplemented by reference TRBV7-9 and TRBJ1-6, the full variable domain reads DTGVSQNPRHKITKRGQNVTFRCDPISEHNRLYWYRQTLGQGPEFLTYFQNEAQLEKSRLLSDRFSAERPKGSFSTLEIQRTEQGDSAMYLCASSLGPGRNSPLHFGNGTRLTVT.

The V gene is TRBV19, the J gene TRBJ2-7, with D possibly TRBD1 on 6 matching bases. The CDR3 consists of 15 residues. Germline V gives CDR1 LNHDA, CDR2 SQIVND (reference sequence). V shed 5 bases and J shed 2 bases, with 16 bases lying between them. The CDR3 here is CASSHRDTNTYEQYF. DNA for the CDR3: TGTGCCAGTAGTCACCGGGACACCAACACCTACGAGCAGTACTTC.

This chain joins TRBV24-1 and TRBJ1-1, with D uncertain. V dropped 3 bases and J dropped 2 bases, with 12 bases sitting between them. The CDR3 consists of 15 residues. The germline CDR1 and CDR2 sequences are KGHDR and SFDVKD. CDR3 amino acids: CATSDTRGKNTEAFF. The DNA of the CDR3 is TGTGCCACCAGTGATACCAGAGGCAAAAACACTGAAGCTTTCTTT.

V is TRBV28 and J is TRBJ1-1; 11 nucleotides match TRBD1. Trimming cost V 9 bases and J 5 bases; bases outside gene matches: 5. Germline V lookup: CDR1 MDHEN, CDR2 SYDVKM. There are 13 residues in the CDR3. In DNA, the CDR3 is TGTGCCAGTCCTGGGACAGGGGGTACTGAAGCTTTCTTT. It is translated as CASPGTGGTEAFF.

This chain connects TRBV20-1 to TRBJ2-1; D not certain. The V gene's germline CDR1 is DFQATT and CDR2 SNEGSKA (reference sequence). This CDR3 contains 10 residues. V shed 4 bases and J shed 5 bases, with 3 bases lying between them. The CDR3: CSATDNEQFF. The DNA for the CDR3 is TGCAGTGCTACAGACAATGAGCAGTTCTTC.

This clone has just one count. V gene TRBV20-1 combines with J gene TRBJ1-2, with a tentative D call TRBD1 (5 bases). CDR1 and CDR2 (germline): DFQATT, SNEGSKA (reference sequence). The CDR3 length is 10 residues. The CDR3 protein is CAGKLNGYTF. CDR3 nucleotide sequence: TGCGCAGGGAAGCTCAATGGCTACACCTTC.

The rearrangement links TRBV2 to TRBJ2-1; 11 nucleotides agree with TRBD2. After removal of 2 bases from V and 3 bases from J, the junction contained 3 bases not matched to a gene. The CDR3 is 16 residues long. Germline values: CDR1 SNHLY, CDR2 FYNNEI. CDR3 coding DNA: TGTGCCAGCAGTGAAACTAGCGGGGGATACTACAATGAGCAGTTCTTC. Amino acids: CASSETSGGYYNEQFF.

The chain links TRBV12-5 to TRBJ2-3, with D perhaps matching TRBD2 (6 bases). In germline, CDR1 is LGHNT, CDR2 FRNRAP. V dropped 7 bases and J dropped 7 bases, with 18 bases sitting between them. The CDR3 runs to 14 residues. DNA for the CDR3: TGTGCTAGTGCATCTACCAGGGAGGCACATACGCAGTATTTT. This gives the protein CASASTREAHTQYF.

The V and J genes are TRBV19 and TRBJ1-1; D is possibly TRBD1 (6 bases). The V gene's germline CDR1 is LNHDA and CDR2 SQIVND (reference sequence). The CDR3 has 13 residues. Trimming removed 9 bases at V and 1 base at J, with 12 bases between. CDR3 region: CASHRVPNTEAFF. The CDR3 bases are TGTGCCAGCCACAGGGTTCCGAACACTGAAGCTTTCTTT. Using reference TRBV19 and TRBJ1-1 for the parts outside the CDR3, the full variable domain is DGGITQSPKYLFRKEGQNVTLSCEQNLNHDAMYWYRQDPGQGLRLIYYSQIVNDFQKGDIAEGYSVSREKKESFPLTVTSAQKNPTAFYLCASHRVPNTEAFFGQGTRLTVV.

The chain combines TRBV7-7 with TRBJ1-2; a possible D gene is TRBD1 (6 bases). CDR1 and CDR2 (germline): SSHAT, FNYEAQ (reference sequence). This CDR3 contains 16 residues. V lost 11 bases and J lost 3, with 25 bases in between. CDR3 sequence reads: CAPWVIRDNRYYGYTF. The CDR3 bases are TGTGCCCCTTGGGTCATCCGGGACAACAGATACTATGGCTACACCTTC.

This chain joins TRBV4-2 and TRBJ2-3; 10 bases are a match to TRBD2. V was pared by 0 bases and J by 3 bases, with 3 bases of the junction left unmatched. CDR3 length: 16 amino acids. Germline CDR1 and CDR2: LGHNA and YNFKEQ. The CDR3 loop reads CASSQEIAGGTDTQYF. The CDR3 DNA reads TGTGCCAGCAGCCAAGAAATAGCGGGAGGTACAGATACGCAGTATTTT.

This chain connects TRBV7-8 to TRBJ1-1; 7 bases line up with TRBD1. The CDR3 contains 15 residues. V lost 1 base and J lost 1; bases outside the gene matches: 3. The germline CDR1 and CDR2 sequences are SGHVS and FQNEAQ. The CDR3 protein is CASSLVRGRNTEAFF. The CDR3 DNA reads TGTGCCAGCAGCTTAGTCAGGGGGAGGAACACTGAAGCTTTCTTT.

This chain links TRBV14 with TRBJ1-2; D gene ambiguous. Germline assignment: CDR1 SGHDN and CDR2 FVKESK. V lost 3 bases and J lost 2, with 10 bases in between. This CDR3 has 14 amino acids. The CDR3 DNA is TGTGCCAGCAGCCACTGGGAGGAGAACTATGGCTACACCTTC. This codes for CASSHWEENYGYTF. The whole variable domain, filled in from reference TRBV14 and TRBJ1-2, reads EAGVTQFPSHSVIEKGQTVTLRCDPISGHDNLYWYRRVMGKEIKFLLHFVKESKQDESGMPNNRFLAERTGGTYSTLKVQPAELEDSGVYFCASSHWEENYGYTFGSGTRLTVV.

V gene TRBV30 combines with J gene TRBJ2-5; 12 nucleotides agree with TRBD2. Germline CDR1 and CDR2: GTSNPN and SVGIG (reference sequence). The CDR3 sequence is 15 residues long. Trimming took 4 bases from V and 5 from J; bases not matched to a gene: 8. The CDR3 spells CAWIPGLAGRETQYF. The CDR3, as DNA: TGTGCCTGGATCCCGGGACTAGCGGGTAGGGAGACCCAGTACTTC.

This clone was found once. The rearrangement joins TRBV9 to TRBJ2-5; TRBD2 agrees at 7 bases. V shed 0 bases and J 4 bases; nucleotides not matched to a gene: 6. The CDR3 contains 15 residues. Germline V gene data show CDR1 as SGDLS and CDR2 as YYNGEE. In DNA form, the CDR3 reads TGTGCCAGCAGCGTAGCCGCGGGAGTTCCAGAGACCCAGTACTTC. Translated: CASSVAAGVPETQYF.

The chain is built from TRBV15 and TRBJ2-5; maybe TRBD1 (5 bases). Trimming shortened V by 3 bases and J by 5 bases, and 19 bases separated the two germline ends. The length of the CDR3 is 16 residues. Germline lookup yields CDR1 LNHNV and CDR2 YYDKDF (reference sequence). CDR3 sequence reads: CATSSNYRSKGETQYF. DNA for the CDR3: TGTGCCACCAGCAGCAATTACCGGTCAAAGGGGGAGACCCAGTACTTC.

This chain uses TRBV29-1 with TRBJ2-5; 8 positions agree with TRBD1. V lost 4 bases to trimming and J lost 4 bases; unmatched junction nucleotides: 11. Germline CDR1 reads SQVTM; CDR2 reads ANQGSEA. The CDR3 is 15 residues long. CDR3 in amino acids: CSVAVSGGLGETQYF. The CDR3 DNA reads TGCAGCGTTGCTGTGTCAGGGGGCCTTGGAGAGACCCAGTACTTC.

V and J are TRBV7-3 and TRBJ1-2; D gene ambiguous. The germline CDR1 and CDR2 sequences are SGHTA and FQGTGA. This CDR3 has 12 residues. V shed 2 bases and J shed 5 bases, with 6 bases lying between them. The CDR3 loop is CASSLSGYGYTF. The CDR3 coding sequence is TGTGCCAGCAGCTTATCAGGTTATGGCTACACCTTC.

The chain employs TRBV7-2 and TRBJ2-7; D is possibly TRBD2 (5 bases). Germline lookup yields CDR1 SGHTA and CDR2 FQGNSA. The V end lost 7 bases, the J end lost 0 bases, and 16 bases lay between the germline ends. The CDR3 covers 15 residues. In DNA, the CDR3 is TGTGCCAGCACCCCTTCAGTGAGCGGCTCCTACGAGCAGTACTTC. It codes for CASTPSVSGSYEQYF.

The CDR3 nucleotides read TGCGCCAGCAGCTTAGTTGGAGGGCTTAATGTGGATACGCAGTATTTT. Translation gives CASSLVGGLNVDTQYF. This sequence joins TRBV5-1 and TRBJ2-3; TRBD2 is a possible D gene (6 bases). V lost 2 bases and J lost 6, with 19 bases in between. Germline V lookup: CDR1 SGHRS, CDR2 YFSETQ. This CDR3 contains 16 residues.

The V call is TRBV18, the J call TRBJ2-1, with TRBD2 matching 12 bases. The germline gives CDR1 KGHSH, CDR2 LQKENI. The CDR3 loop spans 23 amino acids. V lost 3 bases and J lost 1; bases outside the gene matches: 22. The CDR3 nucleotides read TGTGCCAGCTCACCGTCCGGGACAGGGGCACTAGGGACTAGCGGGTCTTCCTACAATGAGCAGTTCTTC. Translated: CASSPSGTGALGTSGSSYNEQFF. The full variable domain, its missing parts supplied by reference TRBV18 and TRBJ2-1, is NAGVMQNPRHLVRRRGQEARLRCSPMKGHSHVYWYRQLPEEGLKFMVYLQKENIIDESGMPKERFSAEFPKEGPSILRIQQVVRGDSAAYFCASSPSGTGALGTSGSSYNEQFFGPGTRLTVL.

In this sample, this clone turned up once. A read error may account for a junction end that differs from germline. The chain has TRBV28 and TRBJ1-5; 7 bases are shared with TRBD1. Germline assignment: CDR1 MDHEN and CDR2 SYDVKM. The CDR3 length is 14 residues. Written as DNA, the CDR3 is TGTGCCAGCATTTTAACAGGGGGCAATCAGCCCCAGCATTTT. It encodes CASILTGGNQPQHF.

V and J are TRBV3-1 (or the pseudogene TRBV3-2) and TRBJ2-5; 7 nucleotides line up with TRBD2. There are 14 residues in the CDR3. V lost 4 bases, J lost 2 bases, and 4 bases stayed unmatched. Germline CDR1 is LGHDT and CDR2 is YNNKEL (reference sequence). The CDR3 sequence: CASSLMGLQETQYF. Written as DNA, the CDR3 is TGTGCCAGCAGCCTCATGGGACTACAAGAGACCCAGTACTTC.

The chain carries TRBV7-2 and TRBJ1-1, with D unclear. Germline CDR1 and CDR2: SGHTA and FQGNSA. Trimming removed 4 bases from V and 1 base from J, with 16 bases in between. The CDR3 has 16 residues. The CDR3 DNA is TGTGCCAGCAGCTGGGCCTGGAGGACGGCGAACACTGAAGCTTTCTTT. It codes for CASSWAWRTANTEAFF. The full variable domain, completed using reference TRBV7-2 and TRBJ1-1, is GAGVSQSPSNKVTEKGKDVELRCDPISGHTALYWYRQSLGQGLEFLIYFQGNSAPDKSGLPSDRFSAERTGGSVSTLTIQRTQQEDSAVYLCASSWAWRTANTEAFFGQGTRLTVV.

This clone appeared a single time. This rearrangement joins TRBV3-1 (or the pseudogene TRBV3-2) to TRBJ2-3; D gene ambiguous. The CDR3 is 15 residues long. Germline V lookup: CDR1 LGHDT, CDR2 YNNKEL (reference sequence). V shed 2 bases and J shed 3 bases, with 12 bases lying between them. The DNA of the CDR3 is TGTGCCAGCAGCCAACAAACCATCCGGACAGATACGCAGTATTTT. Its protein product is CASSQQTIRTDTQYF.